The entry that follows covers one T cell receptor beta chain sequence. Its antigen is currently unknown. This sample stems from a study of T cells after posttransplantation cyclophosphamide. Study observations and caveats: After PTCy, TRB diversity resembled that of CNI/methotrexate controls. Tissue-infiltrating T cells from skin or gut overlapped little with blood T cells. Donor-recipient repertoire similarity was low at 1-2 months, rising over year one.

Here immunoSEQ multiplex PCR was the method, and the copy in TCRdb shows in-frame clones only, minus some. The sample has some 7,000 clones; approximately 92% are singletons. Busulfan-fludarabine conditioning, marrow transplant, and cyclophosphamide on days +3 and +4 were administered. The CDR3 consists of 14 residues. Germline V gives CDR1 LNHDA, CDR2 SQIVND (reference sequence). Germline trimming cut 5 bases from V and 1 base from J; bases unmatched to any gene: 4. The receptor comes from a male patient between 55 and 70 years old who received an allogeneic stem cell transplant from a related donor and was CMV-positive. Some of the T cells may derive from the graft donor. The J gene is TRBJ1-1, the V gene TRBV19, with TRBD1 matching over 7 bases. The material was CD8+ T cells sorted from blood, obtained after allogeneic stem cell transplant with posttransplant cyclophosphamide. The CDR3 DNA reads as TGTGCCAGTAGTCCCTGGACAGGGAACACTGAAGCTTTCTTT. It yields the protein CASSPWTGNTEAFF.